The rows below give T cell receptor beta chains drawn from one sample of a study of human T cells and chemical hapten exposure. TCRdb recomputed calls from the RACE reads with MiXCR, one row per CDR3 protein. The table has under 90,000 distinct CDR3 sequences, around 9.5% seen once. This specimen was whole blood, taken in connection with sensitization to the hapten diphenylcyclopropenone (DPC). Every receptor here comes from a woman in her 40s with alopecia areata. Some clones in this sample may be carry-over from other donors' samples. Both conserved end residues are part of each CDR3. Each record gives: clone size, J gene, V gene, D gene, CDR3 protein, CDR3 DNA. The D gene is left open where the match is weak. Some rows have no size entry. The others give once, few or many, or a class for an expanded clone.

>many|TRBJ2-7|TRBV20-1|NA
CSARDHSRTHF
TGCAGTGCTAGAGATCATTCGAGGACCCACTTC
>NA|TRBJ2-3|TRBV7-9|TRBD1
CASSDRVTDTQYF
TGTGCCAGCAGCGACAGGGTAACAGATACGCAGTATTTT
>NA|TRBJ1-5|TRBV28|NA
CASSLGQPQHF
TGTGCCAGCAGTTTGGGTCAGCCCCAGCATTTT
>many|TRBJ1-6|TRBV6-1|NA
CASNRADIIQTLHF
TGTGCCAGCAATCGGGCCGATATAATTCAAACCCTCCACTTT
>few|TRBJ1-5|TRBV7-2|NA
CASSLYGQDQPQHF
TGTGCCAGCAGCTTATACGGCCAGGATCAGCCCCAGCATTTT
>many|TRBJ2-3|TRBV4-3|NA
CASSREGSDTQYF
TGCGCCAGCAGCCGAGAAGGGTCAGATACGCAGTATTTT
>many|TRBJ1-5|TRBV10-2|NA
CASSMGRSNQPQHF
TGCGCCAGCAGCATGGGACGAAGCAATCAGCCCCAGCATTTT
>many|TRBJ2-2|TRBV14|NA
CASSQDGGSNTGELFF
TGTGCCAGCAGCCAAGACGGCGGGTCGAACACCGGGGAGCTGTTTTTT
>NA|TRBJ2-1|TRBV5-4|NA
CASSPSGPIHVQFF
TGTGCCAGCAGCCCCAGCGGACCTATCCATGTGCAGTTCTTC
>many|TRBJ1-4|TRBV6-6|TRBD1
CASTPDRPLSNEKLFF
TGTGCCAGCACCCCGGACAGGCCGTTATCTAATGAAAAACTGTTTTTT
>many|TRBJ2-3|TRBV2|NA
CASTPWAGTDTQYF
TGTGCCAGCACCCCCTGGGCGGGCACAGATACGCAGTATTTT
>few|TRBJ1-5|TRBV10-3|NA
CAITGDTNQPQHF
TGTGCCATCACCGGGGACACCAATCAGCCCCAGCATTTT
>many|TRBJ1-2|TRBV7-9|NA
CASSLSGGYYGYTF
TGTGCCAGCAGCTTATCCGGCGGATACTATGGCTACACCTTC
>NA|TRBJ2-5|TRBV5-1|NA
CASSLLETQYF
TGCGCCAGCAGCTTGTTGGAGACCCAGTACTTC
>few|TRBJ2-3|TRBV6-2/TRBV6-3|NA
CASSSWAVTDTQYF
TGTGCCAGCAGTTCTTGGGCGGTTACAGATACGCAGTATTTT
>many|TRBJ2-4|TRBV23-1|NA
CASIGSLVNCLAKNIQYF
TGCGCCAGCATTGGGAGTCTTGTTAACTGCCTAGCCAAAAACATTCAGTACTTC
>NA|TRBJ2-3|TRBV12-3/TRBV12-4|TRBD1
CASSSEQGVGTDTQYF
TGTGCCAGCAGTTCAGAACAGGGGGTGGGAACAGATACGCAGTATTTT
>many|TRBJ1-1|TRBV15|TRBD1
CATSKDRAPLNTEAFF
TGTGCCACCAGCAAGGACAGGGCGCCCCTGAACACTGAAGCTTTCTTT
>many|TRBJ2-3|TRBV6-5|NA
CASSKGDSGADTQYF
TGTGCCAGCAGTAAGGGGGACTCAGGAGCAGATACGCAGTATTTT
>NA|TRBJ2-2|TRBV6-1|NA
CASSEGELFF
TGTGCCAGCAGTGAAGGGGAGCTGTTTTTT
>few|TRBJ1-5|TRBV7-2|TRBD1
CASSLETGLRNQPQHF
TGTGCCAGCAGCTTAGAGACAGGGCTTAGGAATCAGCCCCAGCATTTT
>many|TRBJ2-3|TRBV5-1|NA
CASSLVGTDTQYF
TGCGCCAGCAGCTTGGTGGGTACAGATACGCAGTATTTT
>NA|TRBJ2-7|TRBV7-9|TRBD1
CASSLADRGSYEQYF
TGTGCCAGCAGCTTAGCGGACAGGGGGTCCTACGAGCAGTACTTC
>few|TRBJ1-2|TRBV5-1|NA
CASSPPRREGGYTF
TGCGCCAGCAGCCCCCCGCGGAGGGAGGGTGGCTACACCTTC
>many|TRBJ2-3|TRBV20-1|NA
CSANTPGTDTQYF
TGCAGTGCTAACACACCTGGCACAGATACGCAGTATTTT
>few|TRBJ2-1|TRBV10-3|TRBD2
CAISEGSGGNNEQFF
TGTGCCATCAGTGAAGGGAGCGGGGGAAACAATGAGCAGTTCTTC
>many|TRBJ2-1|TRBV7-9|NA
CASSLAPDKYNEQFF
TGTGCCAGCAGCTTAGCGCCGGACAAATACAATGAGCAGTTCTTC